The present entry profiles one T cell receptor (beta chain) with its context. The sample belongs to a study of cytomegalovirus exposure and HLA in healthy donors. Germline assignment: CDR1 SGHTA and CDR2 FQGTGA. V gave up 5 bases and J gave up 0 bases, with 12 bases separating them. The CDR3 has 15 amino acids. The PCR contained 60 Vbeta and 13 Jbeta primers. TCRdb's table, derived via immunoSEQ multiplex PCR, lists solely in-frame clones and lacks some. The sample shows about 190,000 clones, less than 85% of them seen only once. Material: PBMCs. This rearrangement joins TRBV7-3 to TRBJ2-3; tentatively, D is TRBD2 (6 bases). The sequence was collected from a boy younger than 18 in good health and CMV-seronegative. The DNA for the CDR3 is TGTGCCAGCAGCCCTATCAGCGGGAGCACAGATACGCAGTATTTT. Protein: CASSPISGSTDTQYF. Full variable domain (missing parts from reference TRBV7-3 and TRBJ2-3): GAGVSQTPSNKVTEKGKYVELRCDPISGHTALYWYRQSLGQGPEFLIYFQGTGAADDSGLPNDRFFAVRPEGSVSTLKIQRTERGDSAVYLCASSPISGSTDTQYFGPGTRLTVL.